The sequence of this T cell receptor (beta chain) was determined in a study of beta chain features in type 1 diabetes. Expressed TCRB transcripts were sequenced because the entire RNA isolate underwent reverse transcription. TCRdb's table, derived via immunoSEQ multiplex PCR, lists solely in-frame clones and lacks some. The sample includes about 660,000 clones, around 15% of them seen just once. Of note for this clone: Antigen: not known.

Study-level results: Among type 1 diabetes patients, VDJ junctions had fewer insertions and more deletions. All four CD4+ subsets of Type 1 diabetes patients contained TCRB CDR3s that were moderately but significantly shorter.

Germline V gene sequence: CDR1 SGHTA, CDR2 FQGTGA. The CDR3 has 13 amino acids. Trimming took off 5 bases at V and 5 bases at J, with 13 bases between the two ends. A CD45RO/CCR7/CD25/CD127/CD95/CD27 panel sorted naive, central memory, regulatory and stem cell-like memory CD4+ cells. Sorting gave populations that all exceeded 95% purity. This sequence was found in a man between 18 and 35 years old with type 1 diabetes. What was sequenced was naive CD4+ T cells from blood. The rearrangement joins TRBV7-3 to TRBJ2-7, with D perhaps matching TRBD2 (6 bases). The CDR3 loop is CASSIGGGDEQYF. CDR3 sequence (DNA): TGTGCCAGCAGCATAGGAGGAGGGGACGAGCAGTACTTC.